Sequencing of this TCR beta chain was carried out in a study of blood T cell repertoires in COVID-19. Study context: The origin of the acute and convalescent COVID-19 samples was the United States, Italy and Spain. The analysed material was cDNA or gDNA that came from T cells, B-cell-depleted T cells, or PBMCs.

The CDR3 loop spans 18 amino acids. The V end was cut by 3 bases, the J end by 5 bases, with 23 bases between. Germline CDR1 and CDR2: LNHDA and SQIVND (reference sequence). Authors' analysis steps: Estimates of nucleated cell counts were drawn from the amplification of reference gene primers. Profiling relied on immunoSEQ multiplex PCR, and the TCRdb table lists in-frame clones only, not all of them. V, J and clone size are those of that table, while D and trimming were read from the DNA. The repertoire includes about 48,000 clones, more than 75% of them detected once, and 5.5% to 6% sits in the top ten.

Sequenced sample: peripheral blood. This rearrangement joins TRBV19 to TRBJ1-5; TRBD1 might be the D (5 bases). This TCR came from an older woman with acute or convalescent COVID-19. The CDR3 DNA reads TGTGCCAGTAGTATTGCCCCGACGGGGGTGGGTTTTCATCAGCCCCAGCATTTT. Protein sequence: CASSIAPTGVGFHQPQHF.